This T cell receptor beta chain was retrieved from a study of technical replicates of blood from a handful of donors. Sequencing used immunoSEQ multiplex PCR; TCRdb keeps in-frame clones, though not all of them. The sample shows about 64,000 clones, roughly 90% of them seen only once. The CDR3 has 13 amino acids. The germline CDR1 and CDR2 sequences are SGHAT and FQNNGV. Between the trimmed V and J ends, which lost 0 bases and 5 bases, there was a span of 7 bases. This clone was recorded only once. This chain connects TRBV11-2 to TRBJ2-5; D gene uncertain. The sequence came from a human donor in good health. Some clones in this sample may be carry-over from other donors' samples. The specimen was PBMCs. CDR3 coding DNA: TGTGCCAGCAGCTTAGATCTCAGGGAGACCCAGTACTTC. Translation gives CASSLDLRETQYF.